This TCR beta chain is drawn from a study of beta chain features in type 1 diabetes. Trimming shortened V by 6 bases and J by 5 bases, and 19 bases separated the two germline ends. The germline gives CDR1 LNHDA, CDR2 SQIVND (reference sequence). The CDR3 runs 16 residues. A word on this clone: Antigen specificity is unknown.

What was sequenced were expressed TCRB transcripts, since all of the isolated RNA had been reverse transcribed. TCRdb's table, derived via immunoSEQ multiplex PCR, lists solely in-frame clones and lacks some. Of 240,000 or so clones in the sample, approximately 13% are singletons; the top ten hold around 0.019%. The study's findings and limits: Moderate but significant shortening of TCRB CDR3s was recorded in all four CD4+ subsets from Type 1 diabetes patients. The naive, central memory and Treg TCRB repertoires showed an apparent similarity that was greater among patients than among healthy donors. Fewer insertions but more deletions were seen at VDJ junctions in type 1 diabetes patients.

The chain links TRBV19 to TRBJ2-2; D perhaps matches TRBD2 (5 bases). Sequencing was done on a sample of naive CD4+ T cells from blood. The source of this sequence is a man aged 25 to 40 with type 1 diabetes. The chain's CDR3 is CASSARGQRPTGELFF. The CDR3 DNA is TGTGCCAGTAGCGCACGAGGGCAGAGACCAACCGGGGAGCTGTTTTTT.